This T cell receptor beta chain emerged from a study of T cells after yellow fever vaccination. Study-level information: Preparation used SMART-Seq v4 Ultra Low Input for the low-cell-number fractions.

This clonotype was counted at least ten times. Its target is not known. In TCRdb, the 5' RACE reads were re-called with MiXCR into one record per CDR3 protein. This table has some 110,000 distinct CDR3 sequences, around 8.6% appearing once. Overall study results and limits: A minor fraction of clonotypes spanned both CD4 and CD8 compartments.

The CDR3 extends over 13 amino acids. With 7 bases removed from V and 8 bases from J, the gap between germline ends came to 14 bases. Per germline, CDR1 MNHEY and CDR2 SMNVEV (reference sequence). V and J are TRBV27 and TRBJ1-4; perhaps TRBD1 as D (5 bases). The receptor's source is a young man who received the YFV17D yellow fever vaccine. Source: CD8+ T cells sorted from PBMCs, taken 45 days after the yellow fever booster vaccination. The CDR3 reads CASNQGPGEKLFF. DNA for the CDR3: TGTGCCAGCAACCAGGGTCCGGGGGAAAAACTGTTTTTT.